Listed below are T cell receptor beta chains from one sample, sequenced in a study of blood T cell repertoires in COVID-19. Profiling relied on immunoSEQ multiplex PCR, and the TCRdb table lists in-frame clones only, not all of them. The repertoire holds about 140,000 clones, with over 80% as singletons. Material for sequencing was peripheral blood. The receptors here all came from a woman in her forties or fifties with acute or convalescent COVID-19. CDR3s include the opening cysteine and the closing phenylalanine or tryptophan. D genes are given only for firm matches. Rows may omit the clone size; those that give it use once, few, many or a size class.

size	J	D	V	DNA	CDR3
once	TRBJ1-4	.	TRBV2	TGTGCCAGCTTGACTTCAACTAATGAAAAACTGTTTTTT	CASLTSTNEKLFF
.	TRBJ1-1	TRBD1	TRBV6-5	TGTGCCAGCAGGCAGGGGGCTGAAGCTTTCTTT	CASRQGAEAFF
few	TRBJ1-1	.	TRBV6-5	TGTGCCAGCAGTTGGACAGAAACCACTGAAGCTTTCTTT	CASSWTETTEAFF
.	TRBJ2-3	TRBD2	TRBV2	TGTGCCAGCAGAGGGACTAGTGGTCTCACAGATACGCAGTATTTT	CASRGTSGLTDTQYF
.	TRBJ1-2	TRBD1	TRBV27	TGTGCCAGCAGTTACAGGGGTAGCTATGGCTACACCTTC	CASSYRGSYGYTF
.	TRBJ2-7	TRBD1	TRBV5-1	TGCGCCAGCAGCCCAACAGGGGGCGCGAGGTCCTACGAGCAGTACTTC	CASSPTGGARSYEQYF
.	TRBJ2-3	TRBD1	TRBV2	TGTGCCAGCACCAGCAGGGGGCCTGATACGCAGTATTTT	CASTSRGPDTQYF
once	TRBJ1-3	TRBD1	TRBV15	TGTGCCACCAGCAGAAGACAGGGCTATGGAAACACCATATATTTT	CATSRRQGYGNTIYF
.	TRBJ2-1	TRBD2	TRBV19	TGTGCCAGTAGTGGAAAGCGGGAGGGGGGGCATGAGCAGTTCTTC	CASSGKREGGHEQFF
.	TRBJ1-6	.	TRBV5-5	TGTGCCAGCAGGAGATGGGCGGGGGGGAATTCACCCCTCCACTTT	CASRRWAGGNSPLHF
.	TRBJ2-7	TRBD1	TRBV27	TGTGCCAGCAGTTTTATTCCGGGACAGGGGGATCCCGAGCAGTACTTC	CASSFIPGQGDPEQYF
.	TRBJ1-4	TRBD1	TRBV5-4	TGTGCCAGCAGCCTTGACAGGGAGGTGAAAAAACTGTTTTTT	CASSLDREVKKLFF
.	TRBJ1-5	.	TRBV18	TGTGCCAGCTCACCGGAGACAGATCAGCCCCAGCATTTT	CASSPETDQPQHF
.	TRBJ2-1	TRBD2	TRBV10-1	TGCGCCAGCAGCTCTAGCGGGGGGGTGGATGAGCAGTTCTTC	CASSSSGGVDEQFF
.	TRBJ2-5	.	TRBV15	TGTGCCACCAGCAGAGATCGCGAGGAGACCCAGTACTTC	CATSRDREETQYF
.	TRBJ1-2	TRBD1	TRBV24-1	TGTGCCACCAGTACAGGGGTTAACTATGGCTACACCTTC	CATSTGVNYGYTF
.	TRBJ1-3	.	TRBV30	TGTGCCTGGAGTAACCCTCGACTGAGCTCTGGAAACACCATATATTTT	CAWSNPRLSSGNTIYF
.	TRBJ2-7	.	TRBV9	TGTGCCAGCAGCGTAGAGGGTAGCGGAGGATACTACGAGCAGTACTTC	CASSVEGSGGYYEQYF
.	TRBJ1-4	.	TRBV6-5	TGTGCCAGCCGCACGACAGGAAGGGAAAAACTGTTTTTT	CASRTTGREKLFF
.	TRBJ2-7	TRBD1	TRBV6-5	TGTGCCAGCAGAATGGACAGGCTTTACGAGCAGTACTTC	CASRMDRLYEQYF
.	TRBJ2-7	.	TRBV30	TGTGCCTGGGGCCTACCCCGGGACATAGCCTACGAGCAGTACTTC	CAWGLPRDIAYEQYF
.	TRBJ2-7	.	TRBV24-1	TGTGCCACCAGTGAGAGTTGGGGGCACGAGCAGTACTTC	CATSESWGHEQYF
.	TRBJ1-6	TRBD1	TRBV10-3	TGTGCCATCAGTGAGTCCGGGACAGAGAATTCACCCCTCCACTTT	CAISESGTENSPLHF
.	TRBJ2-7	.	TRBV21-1	TGTGCCAGCAGCAAAGTCCAGGATCGGACCTACGAGCAGTACTTC	CASSKVQDRTYEQYF
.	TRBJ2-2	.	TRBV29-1	TGCAGCGTTCAAGGCCCCGGTCACGGGGAGCTGTTTTTT	CSVQGPGHGELFF
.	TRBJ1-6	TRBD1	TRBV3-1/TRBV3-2	TGTGCCAGCAGCAGCCGGACAGGGGGCCATAATTCACCCCTCCACTTT	CASSSRTGGHNSPLHF
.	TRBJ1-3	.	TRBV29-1	TGCAGCGCCCACAAAGGAAACACCATATATTTT	CSAHKGNTIYF
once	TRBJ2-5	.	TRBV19	TGTGCCAGTAGCACCTCTGGTGCAGGGTATCGAGAGACCCAGTACTTC	CASSTSGAGYRETQYF
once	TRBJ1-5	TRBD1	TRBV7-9	TGTGCCAGCAGCCCGTGGACAGGGGGAAGTCAGCCCCAGCATTTT	CASSPWTGGSQPQHF
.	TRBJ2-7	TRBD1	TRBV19	TGTGCCAGTAGTATCTCCGGGACAGGGGCCTACGAGCAGTACTTC	CASSISGTGAYEQYF
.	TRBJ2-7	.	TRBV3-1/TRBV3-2	TGTGCCAGCAGCCAAGATATGGGGGCCCCCTACGAGCAGTACTTC	CASSQDMGAPYEQYF
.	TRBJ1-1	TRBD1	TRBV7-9	TGTGCCAGCAGCCAGATCCCGGGACAGGGGGTAGGGAACACTGAAGCTTTCTTT	CASSQIPGQGVGNTEAFF
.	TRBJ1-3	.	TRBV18	TGTGCCAGCTCACCCCTCACGGGTGACACCATATATTTT	CASSPLTGDTIYF
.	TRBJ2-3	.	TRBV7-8	TGTGCCAGCAGTTCTCTCGGGTCGGCGGGAGAGGGGGTTACGCAGTATTTT	CASSSLGSAGEGVTQYF
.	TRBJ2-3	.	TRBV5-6	TGTGCCAGCTCTCCACAGGGAACAGATACGCAGTATTTT	CASSPQGTDTQYF
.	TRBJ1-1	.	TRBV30	TGTGCCTGCAGGGTACGGGACACTGAAGCTTTCTTT	CACRVRDTEAFF
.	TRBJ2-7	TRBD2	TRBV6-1	TGTGCCAGCAGTGAACTAGCCAGCGGGGCTTACGAGCAGTACTTC	CASSELASGAYEQYF
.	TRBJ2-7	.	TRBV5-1	TGCGCCAGCTCCCCCAGGGAGGAGATCTCCTACGAGCAGTACTTC	CASSPREEISYEQYF
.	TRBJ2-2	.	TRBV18	TGTGCCAGCTCAACCACCAGGAACACCGGGGAGCTGTTTTTT	CASSTTRNTGELFF
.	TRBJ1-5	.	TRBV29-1	TGCAGCGCCGTTGACGCTGTGCAGAGGGCCCAGCATTTT	CSAVDAVQRAQHF
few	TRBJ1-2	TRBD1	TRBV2	TGTGCCAGCAGTTTGGACAGGGGGCCCTCTGGGTATGGCTACACCTTC	CASSLDRGPSGYGYTF
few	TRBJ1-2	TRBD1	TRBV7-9	TGTGCCAGCAGCCCCCGTTTAGGGGGCGCTGGCTACACCTTC	CASSPRLGGAGYTF
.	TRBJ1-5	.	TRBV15	TGTGCCACCAGCAGAGATCTCGGTTTTAATCAGCCCCAGCATTTT	CATSRDLGFNQPQHF
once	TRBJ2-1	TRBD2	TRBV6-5	TGTGCCAGCCCCCTAGCGGGCTCCTACAATGAGCAGTTCTTC	CASPLAGSYNEQFF
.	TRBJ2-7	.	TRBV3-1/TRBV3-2	TGTGCCAGCAGCCATGCTACCTACGAGCAGTACTTC	CASSHATYEQYF
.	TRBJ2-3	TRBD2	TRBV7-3	TGTGCCAGCAGCTTGGGGACTAGCGACGTTCAAGATACGCAGTATTTT	CASSLGTSDVQDTQYF